The source of this T cell receptor beta chain is a study of blood T cell repertoires in COVID-19. Study at large: T cells, B-cell-depleted T cells, or PBMCs supplied cDNA or gDNA.

Per the original data handling: Reference gene primer amplification gave nucleated cell count estimates. Profiled with immunoSEQ multiplex PCR; TCRdb holds only in-frame clones, not every one. V and J calls and clone size follow that table, whereas D and trimming were derived from the DNA. This sample has roughly 41,000 clones, with around 81% found just once. Sequences were obtained from peripheral blood. This TCR derives from an elderly woman with acute or convalescent COVID-19.

Written as DNA, the CDR3 is TGTGCCAGCAGCCCCGGGACTAGCGGTATACAGAATGAGCAGTTCTTC. This sequence encodes CASSPGTSGIQNEQFF. The rearrangement links TRBV7-2 to TRBJ2-1; 11 bases line up with TRBD2. In germline, CDR1 is SGHTA, CDR2 FQGNSA. The CDR3 runs 16 residues. J was trimmed by 7 bases and V by 5 bases; bases with no gene match: 10.